The clone carrying this T cell receptor (beta chain) has ten or more counts. Its matching antigen is unknown. The data were taken from a study of post-analysis software for immune sequencing data. Study overall: Both relapsing-remitting and secondary progressive multiple sclerosis featured among the disease courses, as did progressive-relapsing multiple sclerosis. General study findings and limits: In patients, 4 to 6 TRBV segments were more frequent than in controls, with TRBV5-6, TRBV5-1 and TRBV20-1 among them. When compared against controls, multiple sclerosis patients showed significantly lower normalized Chao1 diversity.

V was pared by 4 bases and J by 6 bases, with 14 bases between. This CDR3 region has 13 residues. Germline V lookup: CDR1 DFQATT, CDR2 SNEGSKA (reference sequence). Prepared libraries of TCR beta cDNA carried unique molecular identifiers. Out of roughly 1 to 11 million T cells, some 500,000 cDNA molecules were generated. TCRdb called the PCR reads again in MiXCR, with one record for every CDR3 protein. Among some 240,000 distinct CDR3 sequences listed, less than 40% were seen once. The sequenced material came from blood. The clonotype comes from a girl aged 5 to 17 with multiple sclerosis. The V gene is TRBV20-1, the J gene TRBJ2-3, with a possible D match to TRBD2 (6 bases). The CDR3 loop reads CSAILRGRDTQYF. CDR3 coding DNA: TGCAGTGCTATCTTAAGAGGGAGGGATACGCAGTATTTT.